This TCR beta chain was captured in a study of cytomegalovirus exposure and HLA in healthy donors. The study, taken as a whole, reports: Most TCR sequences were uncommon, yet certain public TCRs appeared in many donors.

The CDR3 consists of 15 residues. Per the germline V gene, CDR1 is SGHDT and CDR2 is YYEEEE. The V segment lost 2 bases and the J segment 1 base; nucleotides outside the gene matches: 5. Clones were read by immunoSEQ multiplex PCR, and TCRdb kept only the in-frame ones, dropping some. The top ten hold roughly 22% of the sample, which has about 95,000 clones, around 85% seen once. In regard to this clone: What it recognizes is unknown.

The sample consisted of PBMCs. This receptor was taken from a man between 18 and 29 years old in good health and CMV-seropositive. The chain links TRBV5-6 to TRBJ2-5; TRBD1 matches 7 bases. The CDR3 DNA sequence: TGTGCCAGCAGCTTCGAGGACAGGTCCCAAGAGACCCAGTACTTC. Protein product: CASSFEDRSQETQYF.